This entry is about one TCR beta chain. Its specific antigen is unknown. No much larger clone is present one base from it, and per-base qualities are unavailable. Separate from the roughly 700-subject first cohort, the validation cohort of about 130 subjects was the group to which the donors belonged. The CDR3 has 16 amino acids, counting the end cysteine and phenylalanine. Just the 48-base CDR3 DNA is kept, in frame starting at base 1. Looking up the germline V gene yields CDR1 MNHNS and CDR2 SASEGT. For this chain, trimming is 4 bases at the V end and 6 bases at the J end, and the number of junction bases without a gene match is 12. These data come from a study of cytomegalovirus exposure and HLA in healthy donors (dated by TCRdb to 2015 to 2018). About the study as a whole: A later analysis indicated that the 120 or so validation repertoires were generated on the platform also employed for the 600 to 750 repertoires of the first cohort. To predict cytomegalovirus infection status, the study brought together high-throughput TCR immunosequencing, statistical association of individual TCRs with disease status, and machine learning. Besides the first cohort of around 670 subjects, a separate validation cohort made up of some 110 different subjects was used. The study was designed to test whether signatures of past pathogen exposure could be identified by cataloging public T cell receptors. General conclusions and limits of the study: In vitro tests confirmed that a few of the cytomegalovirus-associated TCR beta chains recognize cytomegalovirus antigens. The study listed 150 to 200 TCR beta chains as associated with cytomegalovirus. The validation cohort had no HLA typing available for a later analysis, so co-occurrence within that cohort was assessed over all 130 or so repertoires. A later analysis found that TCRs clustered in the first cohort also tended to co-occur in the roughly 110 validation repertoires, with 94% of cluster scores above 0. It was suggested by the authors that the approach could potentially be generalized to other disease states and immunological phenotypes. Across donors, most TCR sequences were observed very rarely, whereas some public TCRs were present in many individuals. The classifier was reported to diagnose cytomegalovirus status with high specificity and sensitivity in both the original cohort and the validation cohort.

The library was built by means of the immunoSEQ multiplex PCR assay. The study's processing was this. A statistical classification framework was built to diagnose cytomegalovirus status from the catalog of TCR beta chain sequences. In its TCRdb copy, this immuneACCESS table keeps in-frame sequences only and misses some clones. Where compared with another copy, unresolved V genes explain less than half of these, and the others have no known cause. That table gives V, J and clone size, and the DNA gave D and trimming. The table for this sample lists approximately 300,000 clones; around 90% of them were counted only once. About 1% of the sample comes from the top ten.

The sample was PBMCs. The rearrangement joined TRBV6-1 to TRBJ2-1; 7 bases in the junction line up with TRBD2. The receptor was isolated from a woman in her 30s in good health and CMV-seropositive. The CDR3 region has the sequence CASSGPGLTPFNEQFF. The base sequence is TGTGCCAGCAGTGGACCGGGACTAACCCCCTTCAATGAGCAGTTCTTC.